These T cell receptor beta chains were read from a single sample in a study of blood T cell repertoires in COVID-19. The data were produced by immunoSEQ multiplex PCR, yet TCRdb's version contains in-frame clones alone and is incomplete. The sample lists a few hundred thousand clones; approximately 90% were seen once. What was sequenced was PBMCs or T cells enriched from blood (not recorded which). The origin of the receptors is a woman between 18 and 30 years old who had recovered from COVID-19. CDR3s include the opening cysteine and the closing phenylalanine or tryptophan. The D gene is left open where the match is weak. Clone size is given for some rows only: seen once, a few or many times, or a class if the clone is expanded.

NA	15	TRBD2	TRBV11-2	TRBJ2-5	TGTGCCAGCAGCCCACTAGCGGGGGGGCGCGAGACCCAGTACTTC	CASSPLAGGRETQYF
NA	15	TRBD1	TRBV11-2	TRBJ1-2	TGTGCCAGCAGCTTAGTCGGGACAGGGGTTGAGGGCTACACCTTC	CASSLVGTGVEGYTF
NA	16	NA	TRBV10-3	TRBJ1-1	TGTGCCATCAGTGAGGGAGGGAGGGGAGTGAACACTGAAGCTTTCTTT	CAISEGGRGVNTEAFF
NA	16	TRBD1	TRBV29-1	TRBJ1-2	TGCAGCGTTGATTTGCGGGACAGGCCGAGGGAGTATGGCTACACCTTC	CSVDLRDRPREYGYTF
NA	16	TRBD2	TRBV4-1	TRBJ2-3	TGCGCCAGCAGCCAAGAACCAGCGGGAGGGACAGATACGCAGTATTTT	CASSQEPAGGTDTQYF
NA	17	TRBD1	TRBV5-6	TRBJ2-2	TGTGCCAGCAGCTTGGCAGGACAGGGAGTTATAACCGGGGAGCTGTTTTTT	CASSLAGQGVITGELFF
NA	13	NA	TRBV3-1/TRBV3-2	TRBJ1-6	TGTGCCAGCAGCCACCCAGGGGATTCACCCCTCCACTTT	CASSHPGDSPLHF
NA	15	NA	TRBV5-1	TRBJ1-1	TGCGCCAGCAGCTTCCACAGGGCGTCTGACACTGAAGCTTTCTTT	CASSFHRASDTEAFF
NA	14	NA	TRBV2	TRBJ2-1	TGTGCCAGCAATGCGCTAAGCTCCTACAATGAGCAGTTCTTC	CASNALSSYNEQFF
NA	14	NA	TRBV19	TRBJ1-5	TGTGCCAGTAGTGGGTTAGGAGGGGATCAGCCCCAGCATTTT	CASSGLGGDQPQHF
NA	16	NA	TRBV21-1	TRBJ1-5	NA	CASSKAVGIGNQPQHF
once	15	NA	TRBV7-8	TRBJ2-7	TGTGCCAGCAGCGTCCTGGACAGTGACTCCTACGAGCAGTACTTC	CASSVLDSDSYEQYF
once	21	TRBD1	TRBV7-2	TRBJ1-1	TGTGCCAGCAGCTTAGCCCCCTGGACAGGGGACGTACCGCTTAGGAACACTGAAGCTTTCTTT	CASSLAPWTGDVPLRNTEAFF
NA	14	TRBD1	TRBV12-5	TRBJ1-1	TGTGCTAGTGGCCGGGGACAGGGATACACTGAAGCTTTCTTT	CASGRGQGYTEAFF
few	14	TRBD1	TRBV27	TRBJ2-7	TGTGCCAGCAGTTTGACAGGGAAAGGTCTCGAGCAGTACTTC	CASSLTGKGLEQYF
NA	16	NA	TRBV9	TRBJ2-1	TGTGCCAGCAGCGTAGGGGGGGTTCTGCTCTACAATGAGCAGTTCTTC	CASSVGGVLLYNEQFF
once	14	TRBD1	TRBV19	TRBJ1-2	TGTGCCAGTACCAAAAGGGGGCCGAGCTATGGCTACACCTTC	CASTKRGPSYGYTF
NA	18	TRBD2	TRBV5-1	TRBJ2-6	TGCGCCAGCAGCGAAGCGGGACCGATTAACTCTGGGGCCAACGTCCTGACTTTC	CASSEAGPINSGANVLTF
NA	18	TRBD1	TRBV7-6	TRBJ1-2	TGTGCCAGCAGCTCAGTCCCGGGACAGGGGGGGCGCCACTATGGCTACACCTTC	CASSSVPGQGGRHYGYTF
NA	16	TRBD2	TRBV5-4	TRBJ2-1	TGTGCCAGCAGCTTGGTAAGCGGGGAAAACTACAATGAGCAGTTCTTC	CASSLVSGENYNEQFF
NA	14	TRBD1	TRBV30	TRBJ1-2	TGTGCCTGGAGTCGGACAGGGTTAAACTATGGCTACACCTTC	CAWSRTGLNYGYTF
NA	17	TRBD1	TRBV14	TRBJ1-2	TGTGCCAGCAGCCACATAGACAGGGCGGCCTCCCCCTTTGGCTACACCTTC	CASSHIDRAASPFGYTF
NA	16	TRBD1	TRBV7-8	TRBJ1-4	TGTGCCAGCAGACATGGACAGGGGGCGCTTAACGAAAAACTGTTTTTT	CASRHGQGALNEKLFF
NA	15	NA	TRBV6-5	TRBJ1-4	TGTGCCAGCAGTTACCTAAATGACTGGAATGAAAAACTGTTTTTT	CASSYLNDWNEKLFF
NA	15	TRBD1	TRBV9	TRBJ2-7	TGTGCCAGCAGCGTAGCCGGACAGGGTGGGGCCGAGCAGTACTTC	CASSVAGQGGAEQYF
NA	16	TRBD2	TRBV3-1/TRBV3-2	TRBJ2-5	TGTGCCAGCAGCCGGGGAGCGGGGGGGCTTGGAGAGACCCAGTACTTC	CASSRGAGGLGETQYF
NA	18	TRBD2	TRBV9	TRBJ2-7	TGTGCCAGCGGTGTTGAGTCGGGACTAGCGAAACCGGGGGACGAGCAGTACTTC	CASGVESGLAKPGDEQYF
NA	14	NA	TRBV5-5	TRBJ2-7	TGTGCCAGCACCCCAGCCGCAGGCTCCTACGAGCAGTACTTC	CASTPAAGSYEQYF
NA	17	TRBD2	TRBV11-2	TRBJ2-3	TGTGCCAGCAGCTTAGAGGGTAGCGGGGGGCTGACAGATACGCAGTATTTT	CASSLEGSGGLTDTQYF
NA	17	NA	TRBV19	TRBJ1-1	TGTGCCAGTAGTATCATCCCCTGGCAGGGGCCGAACACTGAAGCTTTCTTT	CASSIIPWQGPNTEAFF
NA	15	TRBD1	TRBV24-1	TRBJ2-3	TGTGCCACCAGTCAAGGACAGGGGATCACAGATACGCAGTATTTT	CATSQGQGITDTQYF